The 5 T cell receptor beta chains listed next were all sequenced from one sample in a study of neurological immune-mediated disorders. TCRdb called the 5' RACE reads again in MiXCR, with one record for every CDR3 protein. The sample holds about 95,000 distinct CDR3 sequences, roughly 3.5% seen once. The source material was PBMCs. The receptors here all came from a woman in her late teens or twenties with multiple sclerosis.

This clonotype was observed at least ten times. The chain employs TRBV12-3 or TRBV12-4 and TRBJ2-7, with TRBD1 identical over 9 bases. The CDR3 sequence is 14 residues long. V lost 6 bases, J lost 2 bases, and 5 bases stayed unmatched. DNA of the CDR3: TGTGCCAGCAGGGCCGGGGACAGGGCCTACGAGCAGTACTTC. Its protein is CASRAGDRAYEQYF.

This clonotype was found many times. The chain combines TRBV29-1 with TRBJ2-3; no clear D. V shed 2 bases and J shed 4 bases, with 10 bases lying between them. Germline CDR1 reads SQVTM; CDR2 reads ANQGSEA. This CDR3 has 13 amino acids. CDR3 sequence: CSVERSSPDTQYF. In DNA form, the CDR3 reads TGCAGCGTTGAACGGTCCAGCCCAGATACGCAGTATTTT.

This clonotype has ten or more counts. The chain recombines TRBV7-2 with TRBJ2-5; D tentatively reads TRBD1 or TRBD2 (5 bases each). Trimming took off 5 bases at V and 5 bases at J, with 15 bases between the two ends. There are 14 residues in the CDR3. The germline V gene has CDR1 SGHTA and CDR2 FQGNSA. CDR3 sequence: CASSRPGAGETQYF. CDR3 sequence (DNA): TGTGCCAGCAGCCGCCCCGGGGCCGGGGAGACCCAGTACTTC.

This clonotype was counted at least ten times. This sequence joins TRBV20-1 and TRBJ2-7, with 11 nucleotides matching TRBD2. The germline V gene has CDR1 DFQATT and CDR2 SNEGSKA (reference sequence). There are 16 residues in the CDR3. Germline trimming cut 0 bases from V and 7 bases from J; bases unmatched to any gene: 11. For the CDR3, the DNA is TGCAGTGCTAGAGACGCTAGGACTAGCGGGCCGGGGGAGCAGTACTTC. Its translation: CSARDARTSGPGEQYF.

This clonotype was counted many times. J is TRBJ2-2 and V is TRBV6-2 or TRBV6-3; no definite D call. V dropped 3 bases and J dropped 7 bases, with 3 bases sitting between them. Germline lookup yields CDR1 MNHEY and CDR2 SVGEGT. This CDR3 has 11 amino acids. In nucleotides, the CDR3 is TGTGCCAGCAGTTATATCGGGGAGCTGTTTTTT. It encodes CASSYIGELFF.